The 27 T cell receptor beta chains reported below all come from one sample, sequenced in a study of beta chain features in type 1 diabetes. The study, taken as a whole, reports: Type 1 diabetes patients had TCRB CDR3s that were shorter (moderately but significantly so) in all four CD4+ subsets.

These receptors are not linked to any known antigen. Every isolated RNA sample was fully reverse transcribed, so sequencing captured expressed TCRB transcripts. TCRdb's table, derived via immunoSEQ multiplex PCR, lists solely in-frame clones and lacks some. The data contain about 650,000 clones, 9.5% to 15% of them singletons. Sequences were obtained from naive CD4+ T cells from blood. These TCRs come from a man younger than 40 with type 1 diabetes.

The chain uses TRBV15 and TRBJ1-5; TRBD1 matches at 10 bases. Germline V gene data show CDR1 as LNHNV and CDR2 as YYDKDF (reference sequence). The CDR3 runs to 13 residues. Germline trimming cut 6 bases from V and 7 bases from J; bases unmatched to any gene: 3. CDR3 DNA sequence: TGTGCCACCAGTGGGACAGGGGAACAGCCCCAGCATTTT. Protein product: CATSGTGEQPQHF.

This clone has more than one count but fewer than ten. CDR3 residues: CASSLEETGRLYGYTF. The CDR3 DNA reads as TGTGCCAGCAGCTTGGAGGAAACAGGTAGACTCTATGGCTACACCTTC. The rearrangement uses TRBV5-6 and TRBJ1-2; D is possibly TRBD1 (5 bases). V was shortened by 0 bases and J by 4 bases, with 16 bases between the two germline ends. This CDR3 is built from 16 residues. From germline, CDR1 is SGHDT and CDR2 YYEEEE.

This chain uses TRBV6-5 with TRBJ2-7; 7 bases align to TRBD1. Germline values: CDR1 MNHEY, CDR2 SVGAGI. The CDR3 length is 14 residues. The J segment lost 3 bases and the V segment lost 2 bases, leaving 4 bases of the junction unmatched. This CDR3 reads CASSYVDRDYEQYF. The DNA of the CDR3 is TGTGCCAGCAGTTACGTTGACAGGGACTACGAGCAGTACTTC.

The rearrangement links TRBV7-3 to TRBJ2-6; TRBD2 might be the D (5 bases). CDR1 and CDR2 (germline): SGHTA, FQGTGA. The length of the CDR3 is 13 residues. V was shortened by 8 bases and J by 2 bases, with 7 bases between the two germline ends. In DNA form, the CDR3 reads TGTGCCAGCCGGGGAGCTGGGGCCAACGTCCTGACTTTC. As protein: CASRGAGANVLTF.

This clone appeared a few times. This rearrangement joins TRBV5-1 to TRBJ1-2, with a tentative D call TRBD1 (5 bases). Germline V gives CDR1 SGHRS, CDR2 YFSETQ. The CDR3 loop spans 16 amino acids. Trimming stripped 5 bases from V and 0 bases from J, with 17 bases between. CDR3 sequence (DNA): TGCGCCAGCAGTTCGGGAGGAGGGGAAGCTAACTATGGCTACACCTTC. Amino acid sequence: CASSSGGGEANYGYTF.

This chain connects TRBV6-5 to TRBJ1-5; a possible D gene is TRBD1 (5 bases). Trimming left V 8 bases short and J 3 bases short, with 14 bases between. This CDR3 is 14 amino acids long. Germline CDR1 reads MNHEY; CDR2 reads SVGAGI. In nucleotides, the CDR3 is TGTGCCAGCGGCGCGGGGCGGGACAATCAGCCCCAGCATTTT. Protein: CASGAGRDNQPQHF.

This clone showed up just a few times. The chain has TRBV2 and TRBJ2-3; 7 positions match TRBD2. Germline-derived CDR1 and CDR2 are SNHLY and FYNNEI. The length of the CDR3 is 15 residues. V gave up 3 bases and J gave up 3 bases; unmatched junction bases: 6. CDR3 in DNA: TGTGCCAGCAGTGAGCCTAGCGGAGGGACAGATACGCAGTATTTT. Translating it yields CASSEPSGGTDTQYF.

The chain combines TRBV4-2 with TRBJ1-2, with 8 bases lining up with TRBD1. CDR1 and CDR2 from the germline V gene are LGHNA and YNFKEQ. After removal of 3 bases from V and 6 bases from J, the junction contained 15 bases not matched to a gene. The CDR3 length is 17 residues. CDR3 in DNA: TGTGCCAGCAGCCATGTCCCGGGACAGGAAAATACGCATGGCTACACCTTC. Translated, it gives CASSHVPGQENTHGYTF.

The chain is built from TRBV28 and TRBJ2-5, with 7 bases matching TRBD2. The ends lost 4 bases at V and 5 bases at J; junction bases unmatched: 7. Germline CDR1 is MDHEN and CDR2 is SYDVKM. This CDR3 comprises 14 residues. CDR3 in amino acids: CASSSIAGGETQYF. Written as DNA, the CDR3 is TGTGCCAGCAGTTCGATAGCGGGCGGGGAGACCCAGTACTTC. The whole variable domain, remainder taken from reference TRBV28 and TRBJ2-5, is DVKVTQSSRYLVKRTGEKVFLECVQDMDHENMFWYRQDPGLGLRLIYFSYDVKMKEKGDIPEGYSVSREKKERFSLILESASTNQTSMYLCASSSIAGGETQYFGPGTRLLVL.

The rearrangement links TRBV2 to TRBJ1-6; D call uncertain. In germline, CDR1 is SNHLY, CDR2 FYNNEI. V lost 7 bases, J lost 0 bases, and 10 bases lay in between. This CDR3 region has 15 residues. The CDR3 loop reads CASKRIPSYNSPLHF. The CDR3 region has the DNA TGTGCCAGCAAGCGGATACCCTCCTATAATTCACCCCTCCACTTT.

This clone was counted a few times. The chain links TRBV5-1 to TRBJ2-1; 7 bases fit TRBD2. CDR1 SGHRS and CDR2 YFSETQ come from the germline V gene. J lost 9 bases, V lost 4 bases, and 7 bases had no gene match. CDR3 length: 13 amino acids. CDR3 sequence: CASSPGLGTEQFF. In DNA form, the CDR3 reads TGCGCCAGCAGCCCCGGACTAGGTACTGAGCAGTTCTTC.

The chain recombines TRBV27 with TRBJ1-5; D gene ambiguous. Trimming removed 5 bases at V and 2 bases at J, with 10 bases between. Germline values: CDR1 MNHEY, CDR2 SMNVEV (reference sequence). The CDR3 is made up of 14 amino acids. The CDR3 sequence is CASSSPGGNQPQHF. The CDR3 DNA follows: TGTGCCAGCAGTAGCCCTGGTGGCAATCAGCCCCAGCATTTT.

This clone was found a few times. The chain employs TRBV5-1 and TRBJ2-1, with D perhaps being TRBD1 or TRBD2 (5 bases each). In germline, CDR1 is SGHRS, CDR2 YFSETQ. V lost 2 bases and J 0 bases, leaving 12 bases between the germline ends. The CDR3 runs to 16 residues. As DNA, the CDR3 is TGCGCCAGCAGCTTACTCGGGACCGTCTCCTACAATGAGCAGTTCTTC. Translation: CASSLLGTVSYNEQFF. The variable domain in full, completed from reference TRBV5-1 and TRBJ2-1, reads KAGVTQTPRYLIKTRGQQVTLSCSPISGHRSVSWYQQTPGQGLQFLFEYFSETQRNKGNFPGRFSGRQFSNSRSEMNVSTLELGDSALYLCASSLLGTVSYNEQFFGPGTRLTVL.

The chain has TRBV7-2 and TRBJ2-7, with D perhaps matching TRBD1 (6 bases). Germline values: CDR1 SGHTA, CDR2 FQGNSA. The germline V and J ends were trimmed by 2 bases and 2 bases, with 7 bases remaining between them. This CDR3 comprises 13 residues. CDR3 sequence reads: CASSLRTAYEQYF. The DNA of the CDR3 is TGTGCCAGCAGCTTACGGACAGCCTACGAGCAGTACTTC. Combining the CDR3 with reference TRBV7-2 and TRBJ2-7 gives the whole variable domain GAGVSQSPSNKVTEKGKDVELRCDPISGHTALYWYRQSLGQGLEFLIYFQGNSAPDKSGLPSDRFSAERTGGSVSTLTIQRTQQEDSAVYLCASSLRTAYEQYFGPGTRLTVT.

This clone was seen only a few times. The V gene is TRBV25-1, the J gene TRBJ1-2, with D maybe TRBD1 (5 bases). This CDR3 is built from 14 residues. Germline V gives CDR1 MGHDK, CDR2 SYGVNS. V was trimmed by 4 bases and J by 8 bases, leaving 17 bases between them. This CDR3 is CASSGDPGPEGYTF. CDR3 bases: TGTGCCAGCAGTGGGGACCCAGGGCCTGAAGGCTACACCTTC.

This clone was seen a few times. The rearrangement uses TRBV7-3 and TRBJ1-2, with unresolved D. The germline V and J ends were trimmed by 5 bases and 0 bases, with 13 bases remaining between them. Per germline, CDR1 SGHTA and CDR2 FQGTGA. CDR3 length: 15 residues. As DNA, the CDR3 is TGTGCCAGCAGCCCAACCCCAGAAGCTAACTATGGCTACACCTTC. Protein: CASSPTPEANYGYTF.

The rearrangement joins TRBV7-9 to TRBJ2-3; 10 bases are shared with TRBD2. Per the germline V gene, CDR1 is SEHNR and CDR2 is FQNEAQ (reference sequence). There are 16 residues in the CDR3. The trim removed 5 bases at V and 4 bases at J, leaving 9 bases unmatched. The CDR3 nucleotides are TGTGCCAGCAGCGCTATACTAGCGGGGAAGGCAGATACGCAGTATTTT. Translated: CASSAILAGKADTQYF.

This clone was seen more than once but under ten times. The chain combines TRBV28 with TRBJ1-2; 9 positions match TRBD1. CDR3 size: 16 residues. CDR1 MDHEN and CDR2 SYDVKM come from the germline V gene. The junction had 9 bases not matched to a gene; V was cut back by 5 bases and J by 2 bases. As DNA, the CDR3 is TGTGCCAGCAGTGTATCGACAGGGGGAACGAACTATGGCTACACCTTC. Amino acids: CASSVSTGGTNYGYTF.

There are a few counts of this clone. The chain employs TRBV6-5 and TRBJ2-7, with D tentatively TRBD2 (7 bases). V shed 5 bases and J shed 3 bases, with 17 bases lying between them. This CDR3 has 15 residues. Germline lookup yields CDR1 MNHEY and CDR2 SVGAGI. This chain's CDR3 is CASSQGGGHLYEQYF. DNA for the CDR3: TGTGCCAGCAGTCAAGGGGGGGGACACCTCTACGAGCAGTACTTC.

This clone was found a few times. This chain uses TRBV29-1 with TRBJ2-2, with D perhaps TRBD1 or TRBD2 (5 bases each). V was shortened by 6 bases and J by 4 bases, with 12 bases between the two germline ends. The germline V gene has CDR1 SQVTM and CDR2 ANQGSEA. This CDR3 contains 13 residues. DNA for the CDR3: TGCAGCGTCGCCGCCGGGGCCACCGGGGAGCTGTTTTTT. This gives the protein CSVAAGATGELFF.

The genes are TRBV28 and TRBJ2-7; 8 bases agree with TRBD1. Germline V gene lookup returns CDR1 MDHEN and CDR2 SYDVKM. V was clipped by 6 bases and J by 2 bases; unmatched bases: 9. The CDR3 totals 15 residues. The CDR3 loop reads CASSLTGAQTYEQYF. Here the CDR3 DNA reads TGTGCCAGCAGCCTGACAGGGGCACAGACCTACGAGCAGTACTTC.

The chain recombines TRBV18 with TRBJ2-3, with 11 bases matching TRBD2. The V gene end was trimmed by 3 bases and the J gene end by 6 bases; junction bases not matched to a gene: 8. Germline V gene sequence: CDR1 KGHSH, CDR2 LQKENI. The CDR3 has 16 amino acids. CDR3 coding DNA: TGTGCCAGCTCACCCCCAATAGCGGGGGGGCCGGATACGCAGTATTTT. Protein: CASSPPIAGGPDTQYF.

In this sample, this clone turned up a few times. The CDR3 bases are TGCAGCGCCGCAACAGGGGGCAGTCCCTACAATGAGCAGTTCTTC. This translates into CSAATGGSPYNEQFF. The V and J genes are TRBV29-1 and TRBJ2-1, with 9 bases matching TRBD1. J lost 2 bases, V lost 7 bases, and 9 bases had no gene match. CDR1 and CDR2 from the germline V gene are SQVTM and ANQGSEA. The CDR3 contains 15 residues.

V gene TRBV28 combines with J gene TRBJ1-5, with D possibly TRBD1 on 6 matching bases. The CDR3 contains 15 residues. V lost 7 bases and J 5 bases, leaving 18 bases between the germline ends. Germline V gene lookup returns CDR1 MDHEN and CDR2 SYDVKM. Here the CDR3 DNA reads TGTGCCAGCACCTTAGGGGGGATAGGGGATCAGCCCCAGCATTTT. This encodes CASTLGGIGDQPQHF.

This clone was counted only a few times. This chain links TRBV19 with TRBJ2-1; unclear D gene. V lost 4 bases to trimming and J lost 0 bases, with 10 bases between them. The CDR3 sequence is 15 residues long. Germline CDR1 reads LNHDA; CDR2 reads SQIVND (reference sequence). CDR3 bases: TGTGCCAGTAGTACAAGGCGGACCTCCTACAATGAGCAGTTCTTC. Residues: CASSTRRTSYNEQFF.

This clone was seen a few times. V usage is TRBV4-3 and J usage is TRBJ1-6; 7 positions agree with TRBD1. This CDR3 is 18 amino acids long. The V gene end was trimmed by 2 bases and the J gene end by 4 bases; junction bases not matched to a gene: 11. CDR1 is LGHNA and CDR2 is YSLEER in the germline V gene. This CDR3 reads CASSQHLATGTYNSPLHF. In DNA form, the CDR3 reads TGCGCCAGCAGCCAACATTTAGCGACAGGGACATATAATTCACCCCTCCACTTT.

This chain connects TRBV27 to TRBJ1-2, with TRBD1 matching over 7 bases. Germline loops: CDR1 MNHEY, CDR2 SMNVEV (reference sequence). Trimming took 5 bases from V and 4 from J; bases not matched to a gene: 13. The CDR3 covers 16 residues. This CDR3 is CASSPWGDSQPYGYTF. The CDR3 coding sequence is TGTGCCAGCAGTCCTTGGGGGGACAGCCAACCCTATGGCTACACCTTC.